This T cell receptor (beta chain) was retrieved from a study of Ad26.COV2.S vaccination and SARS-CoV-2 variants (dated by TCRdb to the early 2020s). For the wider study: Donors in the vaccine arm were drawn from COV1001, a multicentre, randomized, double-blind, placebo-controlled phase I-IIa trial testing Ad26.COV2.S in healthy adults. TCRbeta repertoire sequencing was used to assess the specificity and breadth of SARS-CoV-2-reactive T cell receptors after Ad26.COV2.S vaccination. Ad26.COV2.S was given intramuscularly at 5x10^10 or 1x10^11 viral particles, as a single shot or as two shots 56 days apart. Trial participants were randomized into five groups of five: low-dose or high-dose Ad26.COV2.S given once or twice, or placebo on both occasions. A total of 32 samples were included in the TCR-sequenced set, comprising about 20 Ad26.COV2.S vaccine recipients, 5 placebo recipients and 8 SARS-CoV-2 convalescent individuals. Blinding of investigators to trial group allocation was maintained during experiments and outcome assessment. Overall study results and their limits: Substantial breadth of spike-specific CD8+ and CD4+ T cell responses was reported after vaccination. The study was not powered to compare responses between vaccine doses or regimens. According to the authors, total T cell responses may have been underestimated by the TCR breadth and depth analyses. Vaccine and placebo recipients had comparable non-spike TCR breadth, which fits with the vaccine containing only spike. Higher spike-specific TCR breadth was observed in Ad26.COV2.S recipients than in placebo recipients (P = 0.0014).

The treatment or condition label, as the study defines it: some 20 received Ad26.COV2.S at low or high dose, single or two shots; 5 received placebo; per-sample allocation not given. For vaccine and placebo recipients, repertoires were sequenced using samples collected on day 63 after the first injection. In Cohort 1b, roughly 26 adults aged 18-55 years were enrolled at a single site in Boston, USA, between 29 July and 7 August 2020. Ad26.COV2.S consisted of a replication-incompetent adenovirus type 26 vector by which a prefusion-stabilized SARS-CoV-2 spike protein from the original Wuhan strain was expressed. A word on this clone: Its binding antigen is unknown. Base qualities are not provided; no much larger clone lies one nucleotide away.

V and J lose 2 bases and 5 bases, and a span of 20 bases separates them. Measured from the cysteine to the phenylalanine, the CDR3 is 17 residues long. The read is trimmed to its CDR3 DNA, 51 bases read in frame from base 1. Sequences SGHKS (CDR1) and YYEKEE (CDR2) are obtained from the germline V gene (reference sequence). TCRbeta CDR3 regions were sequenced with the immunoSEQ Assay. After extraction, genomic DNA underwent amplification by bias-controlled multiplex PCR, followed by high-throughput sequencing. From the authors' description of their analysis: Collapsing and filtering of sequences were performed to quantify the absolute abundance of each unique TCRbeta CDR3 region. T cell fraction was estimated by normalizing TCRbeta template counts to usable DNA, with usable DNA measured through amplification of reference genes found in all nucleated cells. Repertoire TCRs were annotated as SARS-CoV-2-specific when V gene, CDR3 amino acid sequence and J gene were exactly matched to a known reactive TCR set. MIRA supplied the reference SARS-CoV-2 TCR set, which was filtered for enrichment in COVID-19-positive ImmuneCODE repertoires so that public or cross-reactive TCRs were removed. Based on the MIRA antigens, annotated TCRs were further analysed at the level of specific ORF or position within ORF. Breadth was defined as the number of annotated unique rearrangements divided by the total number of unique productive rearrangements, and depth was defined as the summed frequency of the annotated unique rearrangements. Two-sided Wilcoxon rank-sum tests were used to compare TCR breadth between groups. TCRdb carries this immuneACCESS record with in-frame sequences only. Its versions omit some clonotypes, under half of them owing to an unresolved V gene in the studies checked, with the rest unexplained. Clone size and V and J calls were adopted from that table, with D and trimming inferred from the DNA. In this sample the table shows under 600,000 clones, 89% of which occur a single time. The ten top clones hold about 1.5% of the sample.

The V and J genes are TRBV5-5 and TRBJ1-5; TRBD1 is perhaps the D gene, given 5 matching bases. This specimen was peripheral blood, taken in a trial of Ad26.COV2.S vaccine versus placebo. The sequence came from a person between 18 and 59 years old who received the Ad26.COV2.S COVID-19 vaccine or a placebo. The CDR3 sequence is CASSLLQGNQGDQPQHF. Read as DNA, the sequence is TGTGCCAGCAGCTTATTGCAAGGGAATCAGGGCGATCAGCCCCAGCATTTT.